This is a list of T cell receptor beta chains from one sample in a study of CD8+CD57+ T cells in acquired aplastic anemia. TCRdb called the reads again in MiXCR, with one record for every CDR3 protein. The table lists approximately 170,000 distinct CDR3 sequences, 55% to 70% of them singletons, with around 45% in the top ten. The sequenced sample was sorted CD4+, CD8+, or CD8+CD57+ T cells (not recorded which) from PBMCs. The origin of the receptors is a human donor in good health. The CDR3 runs from the conserved cysteine through the conserved F or W. Each record gives: clone size, D gene, J gene, V gene, CDR3 DNA, CDR3 protein. The D gene is left open where the match is weak. A row's size may be missing; if present it is once, few, many or a size class.

many - TRBJ1-2 TRBV7-9 TGTGCCAGCAGCTTAGGGGGGGGTTTAGGAGAAGATGGCTACACCTTC CASSLGGGLGEDGYTF
- - TRBJ1-4 TRBV20-1 TGCAGTCCGCCGACAGCCTCTAATGAAAAACTGTTTTTT CSPPTASNEKLFF
- - TRBJ2-1 TRBV12-3/TRBV12-4 TGTGCTGCGTCAGGGGGGAGGGCCGGCGGGGATGAGCAGTTCTTC CAASGGRAGGDEQFF
many TRBD2 TRBJ2-1 TRBV6-5 TGTGCCAGCAGACCCGGGACTAGCGGCTACAATGAGCAGTTCTTC CASRPGTSGYNEQFF
- TRBD2 TRBJ2-1 TRBV2 TGTGCCAGCAGTGGGGGGGGGTCAATCTCCTACAATGAGCAGTTCTTC CASSGGGSISYNEQFF
many TRBD2 TRBJ2-1 TRBV27 TGTGCCAGCAGTGGGCGGGTAGCGGGAGGGACGGGTGAGCAGTTCTTC CASSGRVAGGTGEQFF
- TRBD1 TRBJ2-7 TRBV11-1 TGTGCCAGCAGCTTAGAAATGGGACAGGGGCCCGGTAGTGGATACTTC CASSLEMGQGPGSGYF
- TRBD2 TRBJ2-3 TRBV29-1 TGCAGCGTTGAAGATCGGCAGACTAGCGGGACATGGACAGATACGCAGTATTTT CSVEDRQTSGTWTDTQYF
- TRBD2 TRBJ2-7 TRBV15 TGTGCCACCAGCAGTTCCCTAGCGGGGGCCCTTGGCTACGAGCAGTACTTC CATSSSLAGALGYEQYF
many - TRBJ2-1 TRBV11-2 TGTGCCAGCAGCCTCAGAAGGGGCTCCTACAATGAGCAGTTCTTC CASSLRRGSYNEQFF
- - TRBJ2-1 TRBV2 TGTGCCACCCTTAAGAGCGGGCCTAACAATGAGCAGTTCTTC CATLKSGPNNEQFF
- - TRBJ1-1 TRBV10-3 TGTGCCATCAGGGGTCCGGGGGGCAACACTGAAGCTTTCTTT CAIRGPGGNTEAFF
- - TRBJ2-5 TRBV5-1 TGCGCCAGCAGCTTGGGGGGCGAAATAAGTGGCCAGTACTTC CASSLGGEISGQYF
- - TRBJ1-6 TRBV4-3 TGCGCCAGCAGCCAGAGCGACACCTCCTATAATTCACCCCTCCACTTT CASSQSDTSYNSPLHF
- TRBD2 TRBJ2-1 TRBV6-6 TGTGCCAGCAGTTACTCGGGGCGGGGGGACAATGAGCAGTTCTTC CASSYSGRGDNEQFF
- TRBD1 TRBJ2-7 TRBV5-1 TGCGCCAGCAGTCCCCGGGACAGCGCCGAGCAGTACTTC CASSPRDSAEQYF
- TRBD1 TRBJ2-3 TRBV7-6 TGTGCCAGCAGCTTCGGGACAGCGAGCACAGATGCGCAGTATTTT CASSFGTASTDAQYF
- TRBD2 TRBJ2-3 TRBV24-1 TGTGCCAGCAGTGAAGGGGCTGGGGGGGGGGGTAGCACAGATACGCAGTATTTT CASSEGAGGGGSTDTQYF
- - TRBJ2-5 TRBV10-1 TGCGCCAGCGAGTTTAATTCCCCAACAAGCGGGACCCAGTACTTC CASEFNSPTSGTQYF
- - TRBJ2-7 TRBV20-1 TGCAGTGCTTCCCAGGGCCGGGACAAAATCTACGAGCAGTACTTC CSASQGRDKIYEQYF
few TRBD1 TRBJ1-1 TRBV10-2 TGCGCCAGCAGTGAAGACGGACAGGGGGAGAACACTGAAGCTTTCTTT CASSEDGQGENTEAFF
- TRBD2 TRBJ2-7 TRBV9 TGTGCCAGCAGCGTATCCGGGACTAGCGGTTACGAGCAGTACTTC CASSVSGTSGYEQYF
- TRBD1 TRBJ1-4 TRBV7-2 TGTGCCAGCAGCTTAATGGGGACAGCAACTAATGAAAAACTGTTTTTT CASSLMGTATNEKLFF
- TRBD1 TRBJ2-7 TRBV2 TGTGCCAGCAGCCCCAGGGGGACAGGGTGGTACGAGCAGTACTTC CASSPRGTGWYEQYF
- - TRBJ2-2 TRBV20-1 TGCAGTGCTAGAGATTCCGGGACATATAACACCGGGGAGCTGTTTTTT CSARDSGTYNTGELFF
- - TRBJ2-7 TRBV20-1 TGCAGTGCTGGCGCTCGCTACGAGCAGTACTTC CSAGARYEQYF
- TRBD1 TRBJ2-1 TRBV24-1 TGTGCCACCGAGGGGGCTTATGAGCAGTTCTTC CATEGAYEQFF
few TRBD1 TRBJ1-2 TRBV7-2 TGTGCCAGCACCCCAAACGACAGGGTTTTTCATGGCTACACCTTC CASTPNDRVFHGYTF
- - TRBJ1-6 TRBV7-2 TGTGCCAGCAGCCCGGAGGATTATAATTCACCCCTCCACTTT CASSPEDYNSPLHF
- - TRBJ1-1 TRBV10-3 TGTGCCATCAGGGGGATAGGGTACACTGAAGCTTTCTTT CAIRGIGYTEAFF
many - TRBJ2-7 TRBV12-3/TRBV12-4 TGTGCCAGCAGTGGCAGGGGTAGGATTGGATACGAGCAGTACTTC CASSGRGRIGYEQYF
- TRBD2 TRBJ2-1 TRBV19 TGTGCCAGTAGGACTAGCGGGGATTACAATGAGCAGTTCTTC CASRTSGDYNEQFF
- - TRBJ2-1 TRBV5-1 TGCGCCAGCAGCTTTCCCGACCCCGGGGTGCAGTTCTTC CASSFPDPGVQFF
- - TRBJ2-7 TRBV5-1 TGCGCCAGCAGCTTGGGCGGGTTAGGCTACGAGCAGTACTTC CASSLGGLGYEQYF
many - TRBJ2-4 TRBV19 TGTGCCAGTAGTGAATTAGAAATAAACATTCAGTACTTC CASSELEINIQYF
- TRBD1 TRBJ1-2 TRBV5-6 TGTGCCAGCAGCCCTCCCCTCGTCCAGGGGGGCTATGGCTACACCTTC CASSPPLVQGGYGYTF
- - TRBJ2-1 TRBV7-7 TGTGCCAGCAGCTCGACTCAGGGGTTGGGCAATGAGCAGTTCTTC CASSSTQGLGNEQFF
- TRBD1 TRBJ2-7 TRBV20-1 TGCAGGGGCGGACAGGTGAACTCCTACGAGCAGTACTTC CRGGQVNSYEQYF
- - TRBJ2-2 TRBV7-9 TGTGCCAGCAGCCCGGGCGACTTCCTGAACACCGGGGAGCTGTTTTTT CASSPGDFLNTGELFF
- TRBD2 TRBJ2-7 TRBV30 TGTGCCTGGAGTTCACCCTCCGGGACTAGCGGCTACGAGCAGTACTTC CAWSSPSGTSGYEQYF